The sequence of this T cell receptor (beta chain) was determined in a study of T cell changes during pregnancy in multiple sclerosis. TCRdb's copy holds only in-frame clones and misses some; the assay was immunoSEQ multiplex PCR. The sample shows some 90,000 clones, more than 85% of them seen only once. This CDR3 is 17 amino acids long. In germline, CDR1 is SGHAT, CDR2 FQNNGV. Unmatched junction bases numbered 15, after V lost 6 bases and J lost 7 bases. This sequence joins TRBV11-2 and TRBJ2-7, with TRBD2 matching over 13 bases. The sequence was collected from a female donor with multiple sclerosis, enrolled in a pregnancy study. This material consisted of peripheral blood, taken in the first trimester of pregnancy. The chain's CDR3 is CASRLVPGTSGIGEQYF. CDR3 nucleotides: TGTGCCAGCAGGCTCGTCCCCGGGACTAGCGGGATAGGTGAGCAGTACTTC.